This T cell receptor (beta chain) appears in the sequencing data of a study of response to subunit inactivated influenza vaccine. This clonotype was seen repeatedly, ten times or more. Its cognate antigen is unknown. A single record per CDR3 protein comes from TCRdb applying MiXCR to the RT-PCR reads. The profile shows roughly 650,000 distinct CDR3 sequences, less than 15% of them singletons. Whole-study findings and limits: Few new T cells, the authors suggested, are recruited by each seasonal influenza vaccination.

Germline V lookup: CDR1 SQVTM, CDR2 ANQGSEA. Trimming cost V 0 bases and J 4 bases, with 9 bases left between them. This CDR3 has 13 amino acids. This specimen consisted of PBMCs from blood, obtained 14 days before vaccination. The source is a man between 45 and 60 years old who received an inactivated influenza vaccine. The chain recombines TRBV29-1 with TRBJ1-2; tentatively, D is TRBD1 (6 bases). This CDR3 reads CSVEEGGGYGYTF. In DNA, the CDR3 is TGCAGCGTTGAAGAAGGGGGTGGCTATGGCTACACCTTC. Complete variable domain (other parts from reference TRBV29-1 and TRBJ1-2): SAVISQKPSRDICQRGTSLTIQCQVDSQVTMMFWYRQQPGQSLTLIATANQGSEATYESGFVIDKFPISRPNLTFSTLTVSNMSPEDSSIYLCSVEEGGGYGYTFGSGTRLTVV.